The 21 T cell receptor beta chains presented below share a single source sample, sequenced in a study of T cell clonality in common variable immunodeficiency. Method: immunoSEQ multiplex PCR; TCRdb's copy keeps in-frame clones and lacks some. The sample shows 35,000 to 45,000 clones, none of them appearing just once. The sample taken for sequencing was peripheral blood mononuclear cells. The receptors shown here come from a person aged 18 to 75 in good health.

This clone was counted ten times or more. The read ends 3 residues before the CDR3 terminus; that terminus is restored from the germline J gene. The rearrangement links TRBV18 to TRBJ2-5, with TRBD1 as a possible D gene (5 bases). Germline CDR1 and CDR2: KGHSH and LQKENI. The CDR3 is 13 residues long. Trimming removed 2 bases at V and 3 bases at J, with 7 bases between. The DNA read from the CDR3 is TGTGCCAGCTCACCAATGACAGAAGAGACC. Protein product: CASSPMTEET. The whole CDR3 sequence is CASSPMTEETQYF.

This clone was counted ten times or more. The read is 3 residues too short to cover the CDR3 end, so that end is filled in from the germline J gene. The chain combines TRBV12-3 or TRBV12-4 with TRBJ2-1; weak D call: TRBD1 (5 bases). V was trimmed by 3 bases and J by 8 bases, leaving 26 bases between them. This CDR3 region has 18 residues. The part of the CDR3 DNA that was read is TGTGCCAGCAGTTTTAGTGGCCCAGGGTGGATATTTGTCGATGAG. Its translation is CASSFSGPGWIFVDE. The CDR3 in full is CASSFSGPGWIFVDEQFF.

This clone was picked up many times. The read halts 3 residues ahead of the CDR3 end, with the missing end drawn from the germline J gene. The chain carries TRBV20-1 and TRBJ1-1; D gene unclear. CDR1 DFQATT and CDR2 SNEGSKA come from the germline V gene (reference sequence). The CDR3 has 13 amino acids. Trimming took 0 bases from V and 1 from J, leaving 6 bases between them. Partial CDR3 DNA: TGCAGTGCTAGAGAACAGCCGAACACTGAA. It specifies CSAREQPNTE. The whole CDR3 sequence reads CSAREQPNTEAFF.

This clone was counted at least ten times. The read finishes 3 residues shy of the CDR3 end, and the germline J gene is used to complete it. V is TRBV15 and J is TRBJ1-1; 9 positions agree with TRBD1. Per the germline V gene, CDR1 is LNHNV and CDR2 is YYDKDF (reference sequence). J lost 5 bases, V lost 3 bases, and 4 bases had no gene match. This CDR3 has 14 residues. This chain's CDR3 is CATSSRDRETEAFF. The CDR3 DNA, read in part, is TGTGCCACCAGCAGCCGGGACAGGGAGACTGAA.

This clone was seen many times. The read ends 3 residues early relative to the CDR3; the germline J gene fills the gap. The V and J genes are TRBV7-8 and TRBJ2-5; a weak D match, TRBD2 (6 bases). V was shortened by 1 base and J by 7 bases, with 10 bases between the two germline ends. The CDR3 runs to 13 residues. Germline assignment: CDR1 SGHVS and CDR2 FQNEAQ. CDR3 region: CASSLGGEGTQYF. Incomplete CDR3 DNA: TGTGCCAGCAGCTTAGGCGGGGAAGGGACC.

This clone was observed many times. The CDR3 end lies 3 residues beyond the end of the read and is filled in from the germline J gene. This chain joins TRBV20-1 and TRBJ1-3; D possibly corresponds to TRBD1 (6 bases). V lost 5 bases and J lost 2, with 10 bases in between. Germline assignment: CDR1 DFQATT and CDR2 SNEGSKA (reference sequence). This CDR3 contains 13 residues. The CDR3 loop reads CSARAGAGNTIYF. The sequenced part of the CDR3 DNA is TGCAGTGCTCGAGCAGGGGCTGGAAACACC.

This clone has ten or more counts. The CDR3 end lies 3 residues beyond the end of the read and is filled in from the germline J gene. The chain combines TRBV6-1 with TRBJ1-2; TRBD1 aligns across 9 bases. The CDR3 extends over 15 amino acids. Trimming took 2 bases from V and 5 from J; bases not matched to a gene: 6. In germline, CDR1 is MNHNS, CDR2 SASEGT. The CDR3 loop is CASSEQTGGAYGYTF. CDR3 bases read: TGTGCCAGCAGTGAACAAACAGGGGGCGCGTATGGC.

The table lists this clone with many counts. The read is 3 residues too short to cover the CDR3 end, so that end is filled in from the germline J gene. V is TRBV5-1 and J is TRBJ1-4, with D maybe TRBD1 (6 bases). This CDR3 has 14 amino acids. Germline V lookup: CDR1 SGHRS, CDR2 YFSETQ. Trimming pared 1 base from V and 7 bases from J, leaving 11 bases between. The part of the CDR3 DNA that was read is TGCGCCAGCAGCTTGACGGGGGGCGTTGAAAAA. Its translation: CASSLTGGVEK. The whole CDR3 reads CASSLTGGVEKLFF.

In its sample, this clone was seen many times. The CDR3 goes on 3 residues after the read ends, and that part is filled in from the germline J gene. V is TRBV7-6 and J is TRBJ2-7; D call uncertain. CDR3 length equals 13 residues. The germline V gene encodes CDR1 SGHVS and CDR2 FNYEAQ. V lost 5 bases to trimming and J lost 3 bases, with 11 bases between them. The CDR3 reads CASSPQELYEQYF. CDR3 bases read: TGTGCCAGCAGCCCCCAGGAACTCTACGAG.

This clone was detected many times. The CDR3 goes on 3 residues after the read ends, and that part is filled in from the germline J gene. The chain couples TRBV20-1 to TRBJ2-2; 7 bases map to TRBD1. The CDR3 has 14 amino acids. Germline-derived CDR1 and CDR2 are DFQATT and SNEGSKA (reference sequence). The CDR3 DNA, read in part, is TGCAGTGCTGTGAAGGGGGCCATGGATGAAAAG. Its translation is CSAVKGAMDEK. The whole CDR3 region reads CSAVKGAMDEKLFF.

The part of the CDR3 DNA that was read is TGCAGTGCTAGAGAGACCGCTAGCGGGAGCGTCTACGAG. Its protein is CSARETASGSVYE. The full CDR3 is CSARETASGSVYEQYF. V gene TRBV20-1 combines with J gene TRBJ2-7, with 10 bases aligning to TRBD2. The CDR3 end is not reached by the read, which stops 3 residues before it; the germline J gene fills it in. Trimming cost V 0 bases and J 3 bases; bases outside gene matches: 8. Looked up from germline, CDR1 is DFQATT and CDR2 is SNEGSKA (reference sequence). The CDR3 is 16 residues long.

This clone occurred many times. With the read ending 3 residues before the CDR3 end, the germline J gene is used to fill in that end. The chain couples TRBV19 to TRBJ2-3; 8 bases align to TRBD2. The junction had 8 bases not matched to a gene; V was cut back by 1 base and J by 2 bases. CDR1 LNHDA and CDR2 SQIVND come from the germline V gene (reference sequence). This CDR3 is built from 17 residues. The sequenced part of the CDR3 DNA is TGTGCCAGTAGTATAGCTAAGCGGGAGAGACTCACAGATACG. Protein: CASSIAKRERLTDT. The CDR3, in full, reads CASSIAKRERLTDTQYF.

The CDR3 protein is CASRPLDSSGNTIYF. Incomplete CDR3 DNA: TGTGCCAGTCGCCCGCTGGACAGCTCTGGAAACACC. The V gene is TRBV19, the J gene TRBJ1-3, with D tentatively TRBD1 (6 bases). The CDR3 is cut off 3 residues early in the read; its end comes from the germline J gene. The CDR3 consists of 15 residues. CDR1 LNHDA and CDR2 SQIVND come from the germline V gene (reference sequence). The V end lost 8 bases, the J end lost 0 bases, and 14 bases lay between the germline ends.

This clone was picked up many times. The read terminates 3 residues ahead of where the CDR3 ends, so the germline J gene completes it. The chain employs TRBV20-1 and TRBJ1-2, with a possible D match to TRBD1 (5 bases). V gave up 5 bases and J gave up 0 bases, with 10 bases separating them. The CDR3 length is 13 residues. Germline CDR1 reads DFQATT; CDR2 reads SNEGSKA (reference sequence). The CDR3 spells CSADSEANYGYTF. CDR3 bases read: TGCAGTGCTGACAGCGAAGCTAACTATGGC.

In its sample, this clone ranks as medium-sized. CDR3 bases read: TGTGCCATAGCTAGGGGGGGCCGGGACACCGGGGAG. The encoded protein is CAIARGGRDTGE. The CDR3 in full is CAIARGGRDTGELFF. This chain links TRBV10-3 with TRBJ2-2; possible D gene TRBD2, 7 bases. Read data end 3 residues before the CDR3 end; the end is taken from the germline J gene. CDR1 and CDR2 (germline): ENHRY, SYGVKD. The CDR3 is made up of 15 amino acids. Trimming took off 9 bases at V and 3 bases at J, with 17 bases between the two ends.

This clone appeared many times. The CDR3 extends 3 residues past the end of the read, so its final part is completed from the germline J gene. The V call is TRBV4-1, the J call TRBJ1-3, with 12 bases that match TRBD1. The V segment lost 6 bases and the J segment 3 bases; nucleotides outside the gene matches: 6. Germline CDR1 MGHRA, CDR2 YSYEKL. This CDR3 region has 16 residues. This CDR3 reads CASSSGTGGFGNTIYF. The CDR3 DNA, read in part, is TGCGCCAGCAGTTCGGGGACAGGGGGCTTTGGAAACACC.

This clone occurred many times. The sequence runs out 3 residues before the end of the CDR3; the remainder is reconstructed from the germline J gene. V gene TRBV2 combines with J gene TRBJ1-4; TRBD1 is a possible D gene (6 bases). Germline V gene lookup returns CDR1 SNHLY and CDR2 FYNNEI. The CDR3 is made up of 15 amino acids. The V end lost 7 bases, the J end lost 8 bases, and 20 bases lay between the germline ends. CDR3 bases read: TGTGCCAGCACCCGGCAGACAGGAGGGGAGGAAAAA. The encoded protein is CASTRQTGGEEK. The entire CDR3 reads CASTRQTGGEEKLFF.

Concerning this clone: The read is 3 residues too short to cover the CDR3 end, so that end is filled in from the germline J gene. The chain carries TRBV19 and TRBJ2-2; 7 bases are a match to TRBD1. This CDR3 spans 15 amino acids. Germline CDR1 LNHDA, CDR2 SQIVND (reference sequence). CDR3 bases read: TGTGCCAGTAGTCACCGACAGGGAGCTAATGAAAAG. Its protein product is CASSHRQGANEK. The full CDR3 protein is CASSHRQGANEKLFF.

To note about this clone: With the read ending 3 residues before the CDR3 end, the germline J gene is used to fill in that end. The V and J genes are TRBV29-1 and TRBJ1-2; D ambiguous. Germline lookup yields CDR1 SQVTM and CDR2 ANQGSEA. Trimming stripped 3 bases from V and 2 bases from J, with 7 bases between. The CDR3 spans 12 residues. This CDR3 reads CSVDTGNYGYTF. CDR3 bases read: TGCAGCGTTGATACGGGGAACTATGGC.

Points on this clone: The CDR3 end lies 3 residues beyond the end of the read and is filled in from the germline J gene. The chain uses TRBV7-9 and TRBJ2-1; possible D gene TRBD1, 5 bases. Trimming pared 4 bases from V and 4 bases from J, leaving 14 bases between. The germline CDR1 and CDR2 sequences are SEHNR and FQNEAQ (reference sequence). The CDR3 totals 15 residues. CDR3 loop: CASSSSHPGYNEQFF. The CDR3 DNA, read in part, is TGTGCCAGCAGCTCCTCCCACCCAGGGTACAATGAG.

This clone was recorded a few times. The CDR3 end is not reached by the read, which stops 3 residues before it; the germline J gene fills it in. The same CDR3 also results from other DNA sequences found in this sample. This chain joins TRBV30 and TRBJ1-6, with 9 positions matching TRBD1. The CDR3 runs to 14 residues. V gave up 4 bases and J gave up 7 bases; unmatched junction bases: 5. The germline CDR1 and CDR2 sequences are GTSNPN and SVGIG (reference sequence). The part of the CDR3 DNA that was read is TGTGCCTGGAAAGGACAGGGGACGAATTCACCC. Protein product: CAWKGQGTNSP. The CDR3 in its entirety is CAWKGQGTNSPLHF.